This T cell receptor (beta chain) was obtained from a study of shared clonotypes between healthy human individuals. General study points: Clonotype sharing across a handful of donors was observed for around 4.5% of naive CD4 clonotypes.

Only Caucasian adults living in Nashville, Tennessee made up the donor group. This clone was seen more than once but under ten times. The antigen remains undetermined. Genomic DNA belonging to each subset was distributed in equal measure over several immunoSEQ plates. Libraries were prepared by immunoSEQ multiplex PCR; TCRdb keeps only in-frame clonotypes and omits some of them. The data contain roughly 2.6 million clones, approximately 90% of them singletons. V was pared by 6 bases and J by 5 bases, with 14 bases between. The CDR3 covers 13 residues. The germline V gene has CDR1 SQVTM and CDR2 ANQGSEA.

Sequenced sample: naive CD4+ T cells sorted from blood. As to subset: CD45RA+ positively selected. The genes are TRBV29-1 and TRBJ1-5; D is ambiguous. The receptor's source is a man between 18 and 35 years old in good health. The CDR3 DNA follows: TGCAGCGTCTTGGTGAAGAGGGATCAGCCCCAGCATTTT. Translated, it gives CSVLVKRDQPQHF. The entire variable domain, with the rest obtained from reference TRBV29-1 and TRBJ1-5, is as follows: SAVISQKPSRDICQRGTSLTIQCQVDSQVTMMFWYRQQPGQSLTLIATANQGSEATYESGFVIDKFPISRPNLTFSTLTVSNMSPEDSSIYLCSVLVKRDQPQHFGDGTRLSIL.